The sequence of this T cell receptor beta chain was determined in a study of Siglec-9 on CD8 T cells in melanoma. Overall study results and limits: Siglec-9 reportedly marks and regulates an effector memory CD8+ T-cell subset apparently accumulating in melanoma tumors.

Worth noting for this clone: Its antigen is as yet unknown.

Assay: immunoSEQ multiplex PCR; the TCRdb copy retains only in-frame clones and omits some. The sample lists 25,000 to 35,000 clones, about 80% occurring once. V shed 0 bases, J shed 3 bases, and the junction held 6 bases outside the gene matches. The CDR3 length is 16 residues. Germline V gene data show CDR1 as PRHDT and CDR2 as FYEKMQ (reference sequence). Source material: Siglec-9- CD8+ T cells sorted from blood. The J gene is TRBJ1-1, the V gene TRBV13, with 8 positions matching TRBD1. This clonotype was obtained from a human donor in good health. In DNA form, the CDR3 reads TGTGCCAGCAGCTTAGGTTTCCAGGGGGCGCACACTGAAGCTTTCTTT. It specifies CASSLGFQGAHTEAFF. The variable domain in full, with the rest retrieved from reference TRBV13 and TRBJ1-1, is AAGVIQSPRHLIKEKRETATLKCYPIPRHDTVYWYQQGPGQDPQFLISFYEKMQSDKGSIPDRFSAQQFSDYHSELNMSSLELGDSALYFCASSLGFQGAHTEAFFGQGTRLTVV.